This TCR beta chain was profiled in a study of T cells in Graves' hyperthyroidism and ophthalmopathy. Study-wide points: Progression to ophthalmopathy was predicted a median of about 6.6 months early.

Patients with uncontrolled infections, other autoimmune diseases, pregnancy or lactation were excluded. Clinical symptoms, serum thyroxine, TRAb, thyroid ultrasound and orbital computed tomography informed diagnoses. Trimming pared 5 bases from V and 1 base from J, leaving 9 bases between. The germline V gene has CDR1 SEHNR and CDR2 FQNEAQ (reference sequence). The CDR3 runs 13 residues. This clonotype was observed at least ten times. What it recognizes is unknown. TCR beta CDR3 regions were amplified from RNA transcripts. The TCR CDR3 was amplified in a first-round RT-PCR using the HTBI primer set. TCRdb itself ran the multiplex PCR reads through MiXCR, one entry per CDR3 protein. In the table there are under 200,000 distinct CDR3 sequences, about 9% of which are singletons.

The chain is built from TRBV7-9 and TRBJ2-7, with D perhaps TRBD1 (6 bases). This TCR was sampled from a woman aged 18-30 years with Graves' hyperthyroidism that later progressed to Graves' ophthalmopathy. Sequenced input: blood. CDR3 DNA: TGTGCCAGCAGCATAGGACAGTCCTACGAGCAGTACTTC. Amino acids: CASSIGQSYEQYF.